The clone carrying this TCR beta chain was recorded a few times. A second PCR, run for roughly 7 to 11 cycles, used a sample-barcoded 5' primer plus a J-beta primer mix. TCRdb called the 5' RACE reads again in MiXCR, with one record for every CDR3 protein. The sample includes about 700,000 distinct CDR3 sequences, approximately 30% seen only once; the top ten take roughly 15%. V dropped 4 bases and J dropped 9; count of bases not matched to a gene: 10. The CDR3 covers 14 residues. Looked up from germline, CDR1 is SGHDT and CDR2 is YYEEEE. These data belong to a study of blood T cells in healthy people across ages. Across the whole study: Per two T cells, about one barcoded beta molecule was captured through template switching.

The chain joins TRBV5-6 to TRBJ1-2, with 9 positions matching TRBD1. The receptor was isolated from a woman over 75 in good health. The source material was blood. The CDR3 region is CASSPETGQGSYTF. In DNA, the CDR3 is TGTGCCAGCAGCCCCGAAACCGGACAGGGGAGCTACACCTTC.